This TCR beta chain came from a study of Ad26.COV2.S vaccination and SARS-CoV-2 variants. Study details: Doses of Ad26.COV2.S were injected into muscle once or twice, 56 days apart. Study-level points and caveats: The TCR-based breadth and depth measures might underestimate overall T cell responses.

The treatment here: roughly 20 received Ad26.COV2.S at low or high dose, single or two shots; 5 received placebo; per-sample allocation not given. Repertoires come from day 63 after the first vaccine or placebo injection. TCRdb's table, derived via immunoSEQ multiplex PCR, lists solely in-frame clones and lacks some. This sample has hundreds of thousands of clones, with more than 85% found just once. Trimming left V 2 bases short and J 7 bases short, with 11 bases between. Germline V gene sequence: CDR1 ENHRY, CDR2 SYGVKD. This CDR3 contains 13 residues. The sample holds one count of this clone. The antigen is undetermined.

This receptor was identified in a person between 18 and 65 years old who received the Ad26.COV2.S COVID-19 vaccine or a placebo. The V call is TRBV10-3, the J call TRBJ1-2, with D unclear. Material: peripheral blood, obtained in a trial of Ad26.COV2.S vaccine versus placebo. CDR3 in amino acids: CAISEGQPRGYTF. Written as DNA, the CDR3 is TGTGCCATCAGTGAGGGGCAGCCCCGTGGCTACACCTTC.